This T cell receptor beta chain is from a study of identifying expanded T cells in peripheral blood (dated by TCRdb to about 2019). As for the study more broadly: Four technical replicates, made by sequencing separate aliquots from the same pool of genomic DNA, were compared pairwise. Broader findings and caveats from the paper: Across all healthy-donor time intervals, the beta-binomial model significantly cut both the number of clones called differentially abundant and the false-positive rate. The binomial model flagged about 1.2 differentially abundant clones between technical replicates, compared with 15 to 17 over approximately 2 weeks and approximately 20 over four weeks. The authors expected biological variance in healthy repertoires might increase further over much longer intervals such as months to years. In all healthy donors, the variance in clone template counts between samples taken two weeks apart rose significantly as total template count increased.

TCRbeta CDR3 regions were profiled with the immunoSEQ Assay using bias-controlled multiplex PCR amplification of genomic DNA. As for the original processing: To quantify the absolute abundance of each unique TCRbeta CDR3 region, the sequences were collapsed and filtered. Two models were used to test differential abundance: a binomial model (Fisher-equivalent) and a beta-binomial model that adds time-dependent variance fitted from healthy donors. Clones with fewer than 5 combined templates were removed, and differential abundance was called for clones with a Benjamini-Hochberg FDR below 0.01. In the beta-binomial model, variance was expressed as a function of the total template count across the two samples, in the form v = (b*log(k)+a)^2. Sourced from immuneACCESS, this table was stored by TCRdb with only in-frame sequences that have V and J called. A share of the clones is absent; for the studies checked, an unresolved V gene accounts for under half, and the remainder has no known explanation. V, J and clone size are those of that table, while D and trimming were read from the DNA. This sample is represented by about 110,000 clones; around 89% of them were singletons. The ten largest make up roughly 15% of the sample.

No immune events, such as infections, were documented for the healthy donors during the collection period. Blood repertoires from healthy donors were used as a training cohort for calibrating time-dependent variance in a beta-binomial model of differential abundance of T-cell clones. The training cohort comprised approximately 10 healthy donors, 3 female and 7 male. On average the donors were approximately 40 years old, and their ages spanned roughly 25 to 65 years. Whole blood, obtained from a commercial supplier, was collected from each healthy donor at three time points spaced about 2 weeks apart. For immunosequencing, genomic DNA was extracted from unsorted whole blood. The junction carries 10 bases between V and J, which are trimmed by 3 bases and 5 bases respectively. CDR3 length: 13 amino acids, cysteine to phenylalanine. CDR3 DNA only is kept here, 39 bases in frame from base 1. As encoded in the germline V gene (reference sequence), CDR1 is LNHDA while CDR2 is SQIVND.

This clone was counted only a few times. Its antigen specificity is not known. No base-level quality is on record; no much larger clone is a single base apart. The sequence came from a person aged 18 to 75 in good health. This sequence uses TRBV19 and TRBJ1-2; a weak D assignment points to TRBD1 (6 bases agree). Sequenced: blood. The CDR3 is CASSIGRGYGYTF. The nucleotides are TGTGCCAGTAGTATTGGCAGGGGATATGGCTACACCTTC.